One and the same sample provided the 29 T cell receptor beta chains below, sequenced in a study of blood T cell repertoires in COVID-19. Here immunoSEQ multiplex PCR was the method, and the copy in TCRdb shows in-frame clones only, minus some. The sample yields 130,000 to 150,000 clones, about 88% seen once. The sequenced material came from peripheral blood. Receptor source: a man over 45 with active or convalescent COVID-19.

This sequence joins TRBV11-2 and TRBJ2-4; TRBD2 matches 11 bases. Germline assignment: CDR1 SGHAT and CDR2 FQNNGV. V lost 5 bases and J lost 5; bases outside the gene matches: 2. CDR3 length: 14 amino acids. The CDR3 here is CASSMGLAENIQYF. In DNA form, the CDR3 reads TGTGCCAGCAGCATGGGACTAGCGGAAAACATTCAGTACTTC.

The V gene is TRBV5-1, the J gene TRBJ2-3; no clear D gene. V was clipped by 4 bases and J by 0 bases, with 3 bases between them. The CDR3 covers 12 residues. Germline assignment: CDR1 SGHRS and CDR2 YFSETQ. CDR3: CASSESTDTQYF. The DNA of the CDR3 is TGCGCCAGCAGCGAGAGCACAGATACGCAGTATTTT.

The rearrangement joins TRBV7-9 to TRBJ2-7; 8 bases are shared with TRBD2. This CDR3 contains 15 residues. Germline values: CDR1 SEHNR, CDR2 FQNEAQ (reference sequence). V lost 5 bases to trimming and J lost 5 bases; unmatched junction nucleotides: 11. The CDR3 DNA reads TGTGCCAGCAGCCGCAGAGCCAGCGGGAGAAACGAGCAGTACTTC. This encodes CASSRRASGRNEQYF.

CDR3 sequence (DNA): TGTGCCAGCAGCGGGCAGGCGGGAGGCTACGAGCAGTACTTC. It is translated as CASSGQAGGYEQYF. The J gene is TRBJ2-7, the V gene TRBV11-2; TRBD2 matches at 8 bases. This CDR3 region has 14 residues. Per the germline V gene, CDR1 is SGHAT and CDR2 is FQNNGV. V trimming: 5 bases; J trimming: 3 bases; junction bases outside the gene matches: 6.

The chain employs TRBV5-1 and TRBJ1-5; no clear D gene. The V gene's germline CDR1 is SGHRS and CDR2 YFSETQ. This CDR3 spans 15 amino acids. V was trimmed by 0 bases and J by 0 bases, leaving 7 bases between them. CDR3 nucleotides: TGCGCCAGCAGCTTGGACGGGTATAGCAATCAGCCCCAGCATTTT. As protein: CASSLDGYSNQPQHF.

The chain uses TRBV27 and TRBJ1-5, with 8 nucleotides matching TRBD1. Per the germline V gene, CDR1 is MNHEY and CDR2 is SMNVEV (reference sequence). Germline trimming cut 2 bases from V and 5 bases from J; bases unmatched to any gene: 5. The CDR3 loop spans 15 amino acids. This CDR3 reads CASSLLSGGDQPQHF. DNA of the CDR3: TGTGCCAGCAGTTTACTGTCAGGGGGCGATCAGCCCCAGCATTTT.

This clone was found a few times. The chain employs TRBV29-1 and TRBJ1-2, with TRBD1 matching over 10 bases. The CDR3 covers 14 residues. The junction had 4 bases not matched to a gene; V was cut back by 4 bases and J by 2 bases. Germline V gives CDR1 SQVTM, CDR2 ANQGSEA. CDR3 protein: CSVGGTGANYGYTF. The CDR3 DNA follows: TGCAGCGTTGGGGGGACAGGGGCCAACTATGGCTACACCTTC.

V is TRBV7-9 and J is TRBJ1-1; weak D call: TRBD1 (6 bases). Trimming took 5 bases from V and 4 from J, leaving 17 bases between them. The CDR3 totals 15 residues. Germline CDR1 and CDR2: SEHNR and FQNEAQ (reference sequence). CDR3 sequence (DNA): TGTGCCAGCAGCCCACGAGGGGGGGCGAGCACTGAAGCTTTCTTT. This sequence encodes CASSPRGGASTEAFF.

Only a few counts were recorded for this clone. The V gene is TRBV4-2, the J gene TRBJ2-2; a weak D match, TRBD2 (5 bases). CDR1 LGHNA and CDR2 YNFKEQ come from the germline V gene. V lost 7 bases and J lost 2, with 11 bases in between. The CDR3 loop spans 14 amino acids. CDR3 sequence: CASTPGGNTGELFF. The CDR3 DNA reads as TGTGCCAGCACCCCCGGAGGTAACACCGGGGAGCTGTTTTTT.

This clone came up once. The rearrangement uses TRBV5-4 and TRBJ2-5; D not certain. The V end was cut by 0 bases, the J end by 0 bases, with 6 bases between. CDR3 length: 14 amino acids. In germline, CDR1 is SGHNT, CDR2 YYREEE (reference sequence). CDR3 protein: CASSLALYQETQYF. The CDR3 DNA follows: TGTGCCAGCAGCTTGGCCCTGTACCAAGAGACCCAGTACTTC.

CDR3 coding DNA: TGTGCCATCAGTGAAGGGGCGGGGAGCACAGATACGCAGTATTTT. This translates into CAISEGAGSTDTQYF. V gene TRBV10-3 combines with J gene TRBJ2-3; D possibly corresponds to TRBD2 (6 bases). Germline V gene data show CDR1 as ENHRY and CDR2 as SYGVKD. Trimming cost V 3 bases and J 0 bases, with 10 bases left between them. The CDR3 consists of 15 residues.

A few counts support this clone. The V gene is TRBV5-6, the J gene TRBJ1-2; tentatively, D is TRBD1 (6 bases). V lost 3 bases and J lost 4, with 13 bases in between. Germline CDR1 and CDR2: SGHDT and YYEEEE. The CDR3 spans 14 residues. The chain's CDR3 is CASSYRQDRYGYTF. The DNA for the CDR3 is TGTGCCAGCAGCTACCGACAGGATCGCTATGGCTACACCTTC.

The V gene is TRBV18, the J gene TRBJ2-2, with TRBD1 identical over 9 bases. CDR3 length equals 17 residues. CDR1 and CDR2 (germline): KGHSH, LQKENI. V shed 1 base, J shed 6 bases, and the junction held 9 bases outside the gene matches. CDR3 in DNA: TGTGCCAGCTCACCACAGCAACGGGGACAGGGTGCCGGGGAGCTGTTTTTT. Translation: CASSPQQRGQGAGELFF.

The rearrangement links TRBV5-4 to TRBJ2-1; D ambiguous. This CDR3 contains 12 residues. The germline V and J ends were trimmed by 0 bases and 15 bases, with 13 bases remaining between them. The germline V gene has CDR1 SGHNT and CDR2 YYREEE (reference sequence). This chain's CDR3 is CASSLETSVPFF. In DNA, the CDR3 is TGTGCCAGCAGCTTGGAAACTTCCGTACCGTTCTTC.

The chain carries TRBV27 and TRBJ1-5; the D is unclear. The CDR3 covers 13 residues. Trimming pared 3 bases from V and 4 bases from J, leaving 7 bases between. CDR1 MNHEY and CDR2 SMNVEV come from the germline V gene (reference sequence). The CDR3 sequence: CASSFNRNQPQHF. The CDR3 region has the DNA TGTGCCAGCAGTTTCAACAGAAATCAGCCCCAGCATTTT.

The chain carries TRBV27 and TRBJ2-5; 10 positions agree with TRBD1. Germline loops: CDR1 MNHEY, CDR2 SMNVEV (reference sequence). This CDR3 contains 18 residues. V lost 1 base and J lost 5; bases outside the gene matches: 13. CDR3 nucleotide sequence: TGTGCCAGCAGTTTATTGGCATCTGGGACAGGGGACGCGGAGACCCAGTACTTC. It specifies CASSLLASGTGDAETQYF.

The chain couples TRBV9 to TRBJ2-1, with unresolved D. From germline, CDR1 is SGDLS and CDR2 YYNGEE. There are 13 residues in the CDR3. The V end lost 0 bases, the J end lost 4 bases, and 5 bases lay between the germline ends. The CDR3 reads CASSVELYNEQFF. The CDR3 DNA sequence: TGTGCCAGCAGCGTAGAACTTTACAATGAGCAGTTCTTC.

This clone was counted between two and nine times. The chain employs TRBV2 and TRBJ1-2; possible D gene TRBD1, 5 bases. Germline values: CDR1 SNHLY, CDR2 FYNNEI. Trimming shortened V by 8 bases and J by 4 bases, and 14 bases separated the two germline ends. The CDR3 length is 13 residues. CDR3 in amino acids: CASRWTLFYGYTF. CDR3 bases: TGTGCCAGCCGGTGGACATTATTCTATGGCTACACCTTC.

V gene TRBV6-1 combines with J gene TRBJ2-7; 11 bases line up with TRBD1. V lost 4 bases, J lost 6 bases, and 11 bases stayed unmatched. The V gene's germline CDR1 is MNHNS and CDR2 SASEGT. This CDR3 spans 16 amino acids. In DNA form, the CDR3 reads TGTGCCAGCAGTGCTCCACCGGGACAGGGGGTCGCCGAGCAGTACTTC. Its translation is CASSAPPGQGVAEQYF.

This chain connects TRBV12-3 or TRBV12-4 to TRBJ1-3; D remains unclear. The CDR3 is 13 amino acids. V was pared by 4 bases and J by 4 bases, with 8 bases between. CDR3 nucleotide sequence: TGTGCCAGCAGTTACAGCCACGGAAACACCATATATTTT. Translating gives CASSYSHGNTIYF.

This chain links TRBV24-1 with TRBJ2-7, with a tentative D call TRBD1 (6 bases). Germline V lookup: CDR1 KGHDR, CDR2 SFDVKD. The CDR3 has 12 residues. V lost 2 bases to trimming and J lost 5 bases, with 6 bases between them. The CDR3 protein is CATSDYRDEQYF. CDR3 coding DNA: TGTGCCACCAGTGATTACAGGGACGAGCAGTACTTC.

CDR3 protein: CASSPPGGGYEQYF. The DNA for the CDR3 is TGTGCCAGCAGCCCTCCGGGGGGGGGTTACGAGCAGTACTTC. This chain joins TRBV3-1 (or the pseudogene TRBV3-2) and TRBJ2-7; 8 nucleotides align to TRBD2. Per germline, CDR1 LGHDT and CDR2 YNNKEL (reference sequence). After removal of 4 bases from V and 4 bases from J, the junction contained 6 bases not matched to a gene. This CDR3 region has 14 residues.

The rearrangement uses TRBV5-1 and TRBJ2-7; no firm D call. Trimming took off 4 bases at V and 4 bases at J, with 9 bases between the two ends. CDR3 length: 12 amino acids. Germline V gives CDR1 SGHRS, CDR2 YFSETQ. The CDR3 region is CASSNNLYEQYF. The CDR3 DNA reads TGCGCCAGCAGCAACAACCTTTACGAGCAGTACTTC. Full variable domain (outside the CDR3, taken from reference TRBV5-1 and TRBJ2-7): KAGVTQTPRYLIKTRGQQVTLSCSPISGHRSVSWYQQTPGQGLQFLFEYFSETQRNKGNFPGRFSGRQFSNSRSEMNVSTLELGDSALYLCASSNNLYEQYFGPGTRLTVT.

This clone was observed a handful of times. The rearrangement uses TRBV9 and TRBJ1-1; 9 bases agree with TRBD1. CDR3 length equals 18 residues. The germline CDR1 and CDR2 sequences are SGDLS and YYNGEE. Losses at the gene ends were 3 bases for V and 1 base for J; bases not matched to a gene: 13. CDR3 sequence: CASSDYLGQGTGNTEAFF. In nucleotides, the CDR3 is TGTGCCAGCAGCGATTACCTGGGACAGGGTACCGGGAACACTGAAGCTTTCTTT. The full variable domain, rest sourced from reference TRBV9 and TRBJ1-1, is DSGVTQTPKHLITATGQRVTLRCSPRSGDLSVYWYQQSLDQGLQFLIQYYNGEERAKGNILERFSAQQFPDLHSELNLSSLELGDSALYFCASSDYLGQGTGNTEAFFGQGTRLTVV.

The gene calls are TRBV30 and TRBJ2-1, with 7 bases aligning to TRBD1. Germline V gene lookup returns CDR1 GTSNPN and CDR2 SVGIG (reference sequence). Losses at the gene ends were 7 bases for V and 3 bases for J; bases not matched to a gene: 9. The CDR3 totals 14 residues. In DNA, the CDR3 is TGTGCCTCCCAGAGAGACAGGGACTACAATGAGCAGTTCTTC. This codes for CASQRDRDYNEQFF.

The chain links TRBV3-1 (or the pseudogene TRBV3-2) to TRBJ2-5, with a weak D call TRBD2 (5 bases). Germline V gene data show CDR1 as LGHDT and CDR2 as YNNKEL (reference sequence). Trimming cost V 8 bases and J 4 bases, with 20 bases left between them. CDR3 length: 15 residues. CDR3 DNA: TGTGCCAGCTCCTCATATGACGGACGGGGAGAGACCCAGTACTTC. Encoded protein: CASSSYDGRGETQYF.

The chain is built from TRBV28 and TRBJ2-5, with D unclear. This CDR3 contains 12 residues. V lost 6 bases and J 5 bases, leaving 10 bases between the germline ends. CDR1 MDHEN and CDR2 SYDVKM come from the germline V gene. The CDR3 nucleotides read TGTGCCAGCAGCCCAAATAGCGAGACCCAGTACTTC. As protein: CASSPNSETQYF.

The rearrangement uses TRBV9 and TRBJ2-1, with D unresolved. CDR1 and CDR2 from the germline V gene are SGDLS and YYNGEE. V was trimmed by 4 bases and J by 8 bases, leaving 10 bases between them. This CDR3 spans 12 amino acids. The DNA of the CDR3 is TGTGCCAGCAGCTCCGGTTTGCATGAGCAGTTCTTC. Translating gives CASSSGLHEQFF.

This clone was counted a single time. The rearrangement joins TRBV4-1 to TRBJ1-4, with TRBD1 matching 7 bases. Germline V CDR1 and CDR2: MGHRA, YSYEKL. The CDR3 is 17 residues long. The ends lost 2 bases at V and 13 bases at J; junction bases unmatched: 19. The CDR3 spells CASSQPQGGLGMKGLFF. The CDR3, as DNA: TGCGCCAGCAGCCAACCACAAGGGGGCCTAGGAATGAAGGGACTGTTTTTT.